The present entry profiles one T cell receptor beta chain with its context. The sample comes from a study of response to subunit inactivated influenza vaccine. TCRdb fed the RT-PCR reads into MiXCR, producing one record per CDR3 protein. The sample records some 550,000 distinct CDR3 sequences, under 30% being singletons. V was shortened by 0 bases and J by 8 bases, with 11 bases between the two germline ends. CDR1 is SGHRS and CDR2 is YFSETQ in the germline V gene. CDR3 length: 14 amino acids. These data also formed part of another study, on T cells expressing NK-cell markers. That publication notes: TCR beta cDNA was generated via 5'RACE template switching incorporating UMIs.

The chain joins TRBV5-1 to TRBJ1-4; perhaps TRBD1 as D (5 bases). The sequence was collected from a man in his fifties who received an inactivated influenza vaccine. The sample was CD4+ T cells sorted from PBMCs, taken 12 days after vaccination. CDR3 in amino acids: CASSLDGEGEKLFF. The CDR3 DNA is TGCGCCAGCAGCTTGGACGGAGAGGGGGAAAAACTGTTTTTT.